These T cell receptor beta chains were read from a single sample in a study of T cell changes during pregnancy in multiple sclerosis. Repertoires were generated with immunoSEQ multiplex PCR, while TCRdb's copy carries only in-frame clones and drops some. The table has about 41,000 clones, about 87% seen once. This material consisted of peripheral blood, taken in the first trimester of pregnancy. The origin of the receptors is a female donor in good health, enrolled as a control in a pregnancy study. Both conserved end residues are part of each CDR3. D genes are given only for firm matches. Rows may omit the clone size; those that give it use once, few, many or a size class.

clone_size: .
v_call: TRBV28
j_call: TRBJ1-3
d_call: .
cdr3_aa: CASSPPSAGLSGNTIYF
cdr3_nt: TGTGCCAGCAGCCCCCCTAGTGCGGGGTTATCTGGAAACACCATATATTTT

clone_size: once
v_call: TRBV11-2
j_call: TRBJ2-3
d_call: .
cdr3_aa: CASSSGTDTQYF
cdr3_nt: TGTGCCAGCAGCTCGGGAACAGATACGCAGTATTTT

clone_size: .
v_call: TRBV5-8
j_call: TRBJ2-3
d_call: .
cdr3_aa: CASSHGTSRTDTQYF
cdr3_nt: TGTGCCAGCAGCCACGGGACAAGTCGCACAGATACGCAGTATTTT

clone_size: .
v_call: TRBV28
j_call: TRBJ1-5
d_call: TRBD1
cdr3_aa: CASRQGGGNQPQHF
cdr3_nt: TGTGCCAGCCGACAGGGAGGCGGCAATCAGCCCCAGCATTTT

clone_size: .
v_call: TRBV19
j_call: TRBJ1-1
d_call: .
cdr3_aa: CASTLLPAGDTEAFF
cdr3_nt: TGTGCCAGTACCCTCCTCCCGGCAGGGGATACTGAAGCTTTCTTT

clone_size: .
v_call: TRBV5-5
j_call: TRBJ1-2
d_call: TRBD1
cdr3_aa: CASSRGPAGQGTNYGYTF
cdr3_nt: TGTGCCAGCAGCCGCGGACCTGCCGGACAGGGCACTAACTATGGCTACACCTTC

clone_size: .
v_call: TRBV19
j_call: TRBJ2-5
d_call: TRBD2
cdr3_aa: CASSPGGLAGETQYF
cdr3_nt: TGTGCCAGTAGTCCGGGGGGACTAGCGGGAGAGACCCAGTACTTC

clone_size: .
v_call: TRBV10-3
j_call: TRBJ2-7
d_call: TRBD2
cdr3_aa: CAISTGGITYEQYF
cdr3_nt: TGTGCCATCAGCACGGGGGGTATAACGTACGAGCAGTACTTC

clone_size: .
v_call: TRBV7-9
j_call: TRBJ1-3
d_call: .
cdr3_aa: CASSSQGSGNTIYF
cdr3_nt: TGTGCCAGCAGCTCTCAGGGGTCCGGAAACACCATATATTTT

clone_size: .
v_call: TRBV27
j_call: TRBJ2-1
d_call: .
cdr3_aa: CASSPEVGSSYNEQFF
cdr3_nt: TGTGCCAGCAGCCCGGAGGTGGGGAGCTCCTACAATGAGCAGTTCTTC

clone_size: once
v_call: TRBV7-3
j_call: TRBJ2-1
d_call: .
cdr3_aa: CASSLNPGLSQYNEQFF
cdr3_nt: TGTGCCAGCAGCTTAAATCCGGGACTTTCCCAATACAATGAGCAGTTCTTC

clone_size: .
v_call: TRBV14
j_call: TRBJ1-4
d_call: TRBD1
cdr3_aa: CASSPDRGEREKLFF
cdr3_nt: TGTGCCAGCAGCCCGGACAGGGGAGAGCGTGAAAAACTGTTTTTT

clone_size: once
v_call: TRBV6-5
j_call: TRBJ1-1
d_call: .
cdr3_aa: CASSYNRASWPEAFF
cdr3_nt: TGTGCCAGCAGTTATAACAGGGCGTCCTGGCCTGAAGCTTTCTTT

clone_size: .
v_call: TRBV21-1
j_call: TRBJ1-6
d_call: .
cdr3_aa: CASSKVSRGSYNSPLHF
cdr3_nt: TGTGCCAGCAGCAAAGTATCCAGGGGGTCCTATAATTCACCCCTCCACTTT

clone_size: .
v_call: TRBV29-1
j_call: TRBJ2-3
d_call: .
cdr3_aa: CSGGPAPSTDTQYF
cdr3_nt: TGCAGCGGGGGGCCCGCCCCGAGCACAGATACGCAGTATTTT

clone_size: .
v_call: TRBV5-1
j_call: TRBJ2-7
d_call: TRBD1
cdr3_aa: CASSLSTGGYEQYF
cdr3_nt: TGCGCCAGCAGCTTGTCGACAGGGGGCTACGAGCAGTACTTC

clone_size: .
v_call: TRBV5-1
j_call: TRBJ2-1
d_call: TRBD2
cdr3_aa: CASSPPPSGSDNEQFF
cdr3_nt: TGCGCCAGCAGCCCACCCCCTAGCGGGAGTGACAATGAGCAGTTCTTC

clone_size: .
v_call: TRBV6-5
j_call: TRBJ2-2
d_call: TRBD2
cdr3_aa: CASSAGGPAGELFF
cdr3_nt: TGTGCCAGCAGTGCGGGGGGGCCCGCCGGGGAGCTGTTTTTT

clone_size: .
v_call: TRBV5-6
j_call: TRBJ1-6
d_call: .
cdr3_aa: CASSLRGSPLHF
cdr3_nt: TGTGCCAGCAGCTTGCGGGGATCACCCCTCCACTTT

clone_size: .
v_call: TRBV9
j_call: TRBJ2-1
d_call: TRBD2
cdr3_aa: CASSVAAGGPNEQFF
cdr3_nt: TGTGCCAGCAGCGTAGCTGCGGGAGGGCCGAATGAGCAGTTCTTC

clone_size: .
v_call: TRBV19
j_call: TRBJ1-4
d_call: .
cdr3_aa: CATTGSGREKLFF
cdr3_nt: TGTGCCACTACAGGATCCGGAAGGGAAAAACTGTTTTTT

clone_size: .
v_call: TRBV18
j_call: TRBJ2-5
d_call: TRBD2
cdr3_aa: CASSPVAGGSETQYF
cdr3_nt: TGTGCCAGCTCACCGGTAGCGGGAGGGTCAGAGACCCAGTACTTC

clone_size: .
v_call: TRBV7-9
j_call: TRBJ1-2
d_call: TRBD1
cdr3_aa: CASSHRGQGERGYTF
cdr3_nt: TGTGCCAGCAGCCACAGGGGACAGGGGGAAAGAGGCTACACCTTC

clone_size: .
v_call: TRBV19
j_call: TRBJ2-3
d_call: .
cdr3_aa: CASSIPPGSGTDTQYF
cdr3_nt: TGTGCCAGTAGTATACCGCCGGGGTCAGGAACAGATACGCAGTATTTT

clone_size: few
v_call: TRBV9
j_call: TRBJ1-1
d_call: .
cdr3_aa: CASSVKAGNTEAFF
cdr3_nt: TGTGCCAGCAGCGTCAAGGCGGGGAACACTGAAGCTTTCTTT

clone_size: .
v_call: TRBV29-1
j_call: TRBJ1-2
d_call: .
cdr3_aa: CSVGLQGTYTF
cdr3_nt: TGCAGCGTTGGCCTCCAGGGGACCTACACCTTC

clone_size: .
v_call: TRBV28
j_call: TRBJ2-1
d_call: TRBD2
cdr3_aa: CASDSGTSGSNEQFF
cdr3_nt: TGTGCCAGTGACTCAGGGACTAGCGGGAGCAATGAGCAGTTCTTC

clone_size: .
v_call: TRBV5-1
j_call: TRBJ1-1
d_call: TRBD1
cdr3_aa: CASSTRTGGGNTEAFF
cdr3_nt: TGCGCCAGCAGCACAAGGACAGGGGGCGGGAACACTGAAGCTTTCTTT

clone_size: .
v_call: TRBV7-3
j_call: TRBJ2-5
d_call: TRBD2
cdr3_aa: CASSPRGGRETQYF
cdr3_nt: TGTGCCAGCAGCCCGCGGGGGGGGAGGGAGACCCAGTACTTC

clone_size: .
v_call: TRBV5-6
j_call: TRBJ2-7
d_call: .
cdr3_aa: CASSFSGTKKAEQYF
cdr3_nt: TGTGCCAGCAGCTTTAGTGGGACAAAGAAGGCCGAGCAGTACTTC

clone_size: .
v_call: TRBV7-9
j_call: TRBJ1-1
d_call: .
cdr3_aa: CASSPGRITEAFF
cdr3_nt: TGTGCCAGCAGCCCTGGGAGGATTACTGAAGCTTTCTTT

clone_size: .
v_call: TRBV6-4
j_call: TRBJ2-1
d_call: TRBD1
cdr3_aa: CASSDQGTGGHNEQFF
cdr3_nt: TGTGCCAGCAGTGACCAAGGGACAGGGGGTCACAATGAGCAGTTCTTC

clone_size: .
v_call: TRBV7-2
j_call: TRBJ2-2
d_call: TRBD1
cdr3_aa: CASSPGQGGSGELFF
cdr3_nt: TGTGCCAGCAGCCCGGGACAGGGGGGGAGCGGGGAGCTGTTTTTT

clone_size: .
v_call: TRBV7-9
j_call: TRBJ1-2
d_call: TRBD1
cdr3_aa: CASSPRDRAYSGYTF
cdr3_nt: TGTGCCAGCAGCCCCCGGGACAGGGCGTACTCTGGCTACACCTTC

clone_size: .
v_call: TRBV4-3
j_call: TRBJ2-7
d_call: .
cdr3_aa: CASSQDLGAYDEQYF
cdr3_nt: TGCGCCAGCAGCCAAGATCTCGGTGCCTACGACGAGCAGTACTTC

clone_size: .
v_call: TRBV13
j_call: TRBJ2-3
d_call: TRBD2
cdr3_aa: CASSRDELAGADTQYF
cdr3_nt: TGTGCCAGCAGCCGGGACGAACTAGCGGGGGCAGATACGCAGTATTTT

clone_size: .
v_call: TRBV7-2
j_call: TRBJ2-1
d_call: .
cdr3_aa: CASSLNRASEQFF
cdr3_nt: TGTGCCAGCAGCTTAAACAGGGCGAGTGAGCAGTTCTTC

clone_size: once
v_call: TRBV7-9
j_call: TRBJ1-1
d_call: .
cdr3_aa: CASSLSVNTEAFF
cdr3_nt: TGTGCCAGCAGCTTATCAGTGAACACTGAAGCTTTCTTT

clone_size: few
v_call: TRBV6-1
j_call: TRBJ1-1
d_call: .
cdr3_aa: CASSRQVMNTEAFF
cdr3_nt: TGTGCCAGCAGCCGACAGGTGATGAACACTGAAGCTTTCTTT

clone_size: .
v_call: TRBV5-1
j_call: TRBJ2-5
d_call: .
cdr3_aa: CASSFLGQGETQYF
cdr3_nt: TGCGCCAGCAGCTTCTTGGGGCAGGGGGAGACCCAGTACTTC

clone_size: .
v_call: TRBV7-8
j_call: TRBJ2-7
d_call: TRBD2
cdr3_aa: CASSLVAGGRGSSYEQYF
cdr3_nt: TGTGCCAGCAGCTTGGTAGCGGGGGGCCGAGGGAGCTCCTACGAGCAGTACTTC

clone_size: .
v_call: TRBV9
j_call: TRBJ1-1
d_call: .
cdr3_aa: CASDPLRSGQVGSEAFF
cdr3_nt: TGTGCCAGCGACCCCCTTCGCTCGGGTCAAGTAGGATCTGAAGCTTTCTTT